A single sample gave rise to the 27 T cell receptor beta chains below, sequenced in a study of T cell repertoires in cytomegalovirus infection (dated by TCRdb to 2018 to 2020). Sequencing took place on an Illumina HiSeq 1500. TCRdb handled the public reads itself, with Q25 trimming in fastp and clone calling in MiXCR, and kept productive beta chains. Rows merge per CDR3 protein into single entries with the most common DNA and genes. The sample includes roughly 600,000 distinct CDR3 sequences, with 20% to 25% observed a single time. The top ten constitute around 7.6% of the sample. Source material: CD8+ T cells from PBMCs. These receptors were collected from a human donor in good health (CMV status not recorded). Some clones in this sample may be carry-over from other donors' samples.

The chain employs TRBV27 and TRBJ1-2; D not resolved. Trimming took off 6 bases at V and 6 bases at J, with 17 bases between the two ends. This CDR3 is built from 14 residues. The germline V gene has CDR1 MNHEY and CDR2 SMNVEV (reference sequence). This CDR3 is CASSPRTVFDGYTF. Here the CDR3 DNA reads TGTGCCAGCAGCCCTAGGACTGTGTTTGATGGCTACACCTTC.

The V gene is TRBV29-1, the J gene TRBJ2-7; the D call may be TRBD1 or TRBD2 (5 bases each). Trimming removed 4 bases at V and 6 bases at J, with 16 bases between. CDR3 length equals 13 residues. Looked up from germline, CDR1 is SQVTM and CDR2 is ANQGSEA. In DNA, the CDR3 is TGCAGCGTTGTTCCGGGACGGGTAAGCGAGCAGTACTTC. Amino acids: CSVVPGRVSEQYF.

This sequence joins TRBV6-6 and TRBJ2-5; D perhaps matches TRBD1 (6 bases). CDR1 MNHNY and CDR2 SVGAGI come from the germline V gene (reference sequence). This CDR3 has 16 amino acids. V lost 6 bases and J 1 base, leaving 18 bases between the germline ends. The CDR3 protein is CASRDPWTATQETQYF. CDR3 in DNA: TGTGCCAGCAGGGACCCCTGGACAGCGACCCAAGAGACCCAGTACTTC.

The V call is TRBV20-1, the J call TRBJ1-6; a possible D gene is TRBD1 (6 bases). Germline CDR1 reads DFQATT; CDR2 reads SNEGSKA (reference sequence). The CDR3 covers 16 residues. V was pared by 4 bases and J by 0 bases, with 13 bases between. The CDR3 spells CSATRQDRSYNSPLHF. For the CDR3, the DNA is TGCAGTGCTACAAGACAGGACCGCTCCTATAATTCACCCCTCCACTTT.

The chain is built from TRBV7-6 and TRBJ2-3; D remains unclear. Germline lookup yields CDR1 SGHVS and CDR2 FNYEAQ. The CDR3 loop spans 13 amino acids. Trimming cost V 5 bases and J 3 bases, with 9 bases left between them. The CDR3 DNA sequence: TGTGCCAGCAGCCCGCGGTGGACAGATACGCAGTATTTT. It specifies CASSPRWTDTQYF.

The J gene is TRBJ2-3, the V gene TRBV6-2 or TRBV6-3; D unclear. Per germline, CDR1 MNHEY and CDR2 SVGEGT. This CDR3 comprises 11 residues. The germline V and J ends were trimmed by 10 bases and 5 bases, with 10 bases remaining between them. The DNA for the CDR3 is TGTGCCAACACCTTCGGAGATACGCAGTATTTT. Its protein product is CANTFGDTQYF.

The chain is built from TRBV7-9 and TRBJ1-1, with a weak D call TRBD1 (5 bases). The CDR3 consists of 12 residues. Germline CDR1 SEHNR, CDR2 FQNEAQ (reference sequence). Trimming pared 6 bases from V and 6 bases from J, leaving 11 bases between. Here the CDR3 reads CASRNGAPEAFF. Written as DNA, the CDR3 is TGTGCCAGCAGAAATGGGGCGCCTGAAGCTTTCTTT.

The table lists this clonotype with a few counts. The V gene is TRBV11-2, the J gene TRBJ2-2; TRBD1 might be the D (7 bases). V lost 8 bases, J lost 3 bases, and 25 bases lay in between. Germline V gives CDR1 SGHAT, CDR2 FQNNGV. This CDR3 region has 18 residues. The CDR3 nucleotides are TGTGCCAGCTCCCATAGGGGGCCGTACAGGGAGGACACCGGGGAGCTGTTTTTT. This sequence encodes CASSHRGPYREDTGELFF.

Worth noting for this clonotype: Germline is not matched at one junction end, which may reflect a read error. The genes are TRBV27 and TRBJ2-3; D is perhaps TRBD2 (6 bases). This CDR3 is 17 amino acids long. CDR1 MNHEY and CDR2 SMNVEV come from the germline V gene (reference sequence). Here the CDR3 DNA reads TGTGCCAGCAGCCAAAGGGCGGGGCGATCTAGCACAGATATGCAGTATTTT. It codes for CASSQRAGRSSTDMQYF.

This clonotype was counted ten times or more. The chain is built from TRBV11-3 and TRBJ2-1; perhaps D is TRBD1 or TRBD2 (6 bases each). In germline, CDR1 is SGHNT, CDR2 YENEEA. This CDR3 comprises 14 residues. The V end was cut by 5 bases, the J end by 7 bases, with 15 bases between. The CDR3 sequence: CASSPTGAGNEQFF. The CDR3 nucleotides are TGTGCCAGCAGCCCGACGGGGGCAGGGAATGAGCAGTTCTTC.

The genes are TRBV6-8 and TRBJ2-1, with D possibly matching TRBD1 (6 bases). CDR1 MNHGY and CDR2 SAAAGT come from the germline V gene. This CDR3 is built from 16 residues. Trimming left V 8 bases short and J 0 bases short, with 17 bases between. Here the CDR3 DNA reads TGTGCCAGCGCCGACAGGAATACCTTCTCCTACAATGAGCAGTTCTTC. This sequence encodes CASADRNTFSYNEQFF.

This clonotype occurred many times. The V gene is TRBV20-1, the J gene TRBJ2-1, with TRBD1 as a possible D gene (6 bases). This CDR3 contains 12 residues. V dropped 6 bases and J dropped 4 bases, with 10 bases sitting between them. The germline gives CDR1 DFQATT, CDR2 SNEGSKA (reference sequence). The CDR3 spells CSASGQYNEQFF. The CDR3 DNA follows: TGCAGTGCAAGCGGACAGTACAATGAGCAGTTCTTC.

This clonotype was seen once. Possible read error: a much larger clone is one base away. This chain's CDR3 is CTSSLGAADTQYF. The CDR3 DNA is TGTACCAGCAGTTTAGGGGCTGCAGATACGCAGTATTTT. The genes are TRBV12-3 or TRBV12-4 and TRBJ2-3, with D possibly matching TRBD1 (5 bases). CDR3 length: 13 amino acids.

Ten or more counts support this clonotype. V usage is TRBV6-6 and J usage is TRBJ2-7, with 8 bases identical to TRBD2. This CDR3 has 15 amino acids. The V segment lost 4 bases and the J segment 4 bases; nucleotides outside the gene matches: 9. Germline lookup yields CDR1 MNHNY and CDR2 SVGAGI (reference sequence). CDR3 amino acids: CASSFESGGLYEQYF. The CDR3 bases are TGTGCCAGCAGTTTCGAGAGCGGGGGTTTATACGAGCAGTACTTC.

V usage is TRBV20-1 and J usage is TRBJ1-2; D unclear. Germline loops: CDR1 DFQATT, CDR2 SNEGSKA (reference sequence). Trimming cost V 2 bases and J 2 bases, with 9 bases left between them. CDR3 size: 13 residues. The CDR3 here is CSARSQENYGYTF. CDR3 DNA sequence: TGCAGTGCTAGATCTCAGGAGAACTATGGCTACACCTTC.

This clonotype showed up many times. The chain couples TRBV7-6 to TRBJ1-4; D unclear. The CDR3 totals 16 residues. Germline CDR1 reads SGHVS; CDR2 reads FNYEAQ. Trimming cost V 4 bases and J 0 bases, with 12 bases left between them. The CDR3 sequence: CASSSIFSTTNEKLFF. The CDR3 bases are TGTGCCAGCAGCTCCATATTTTCTACAACTAATGAAAAACTGTTTTTT.

The CDR3 is CASTQTGSSYEQYF. As DNA, the CDR3 is TGTGCCAGTACCCAGACGGGTTCCTCCTACGAGCAGTACTTC. This chain connects TRBV19 to TRBJ2-7; D gene unclear. CDR1 is LNHDA, CDR2 SQIVND, per germline (reference sequence). V shed 7 bases and J shed 0 bases, with 13 bases lying between them. This CDR3 has 14 amino acids.

The table lists this clonotype with many counts. V is TRBV7-2 and J is TRBJ2-5; D unclear. V lost 1 base and J 10 bases, leaving 13 bases between the germline ends. Germline V gene data show CDR1 as SGHTA and CDR2 as FQGNSA. The CDR3 runs 13 residues. The CDR3 is CASSLGLPSGQYF. For the CDR3, the DNA is TGTGCCAGCAGCTTAGGTCTCCCTTCGGGCCAGTACTTC. The whole variable domain, remainder taken from reference TRBV7-2 and TRBJ2-5, is GAGVSQSPSNKVTEKGKDVELRCDPISGHTALYWYRQSLGQGLEFLIYFQGNSAPDKSGLPSDRFSAERTGGSVSTLTIQRTQQEDSAVYLCASSLGLPSGQYFGPGTRLLVL.

The chain combines TRBV12-3 or TRBV12-4 with TRBJ2-2, with D possibly TRBD2 on 6 matching bases. Trimming took 4 bases from V and 2 from J, leaving 8 bases between them. This CDR3 spans 14 amino acids. CDR3 nucleotide sequence: TGTGCCAGCAGTTGGGGACTTAACACCGGGGAGCTGTTTTTT. Its translation: CASSWGLNTGELFF.

This clonotype was seen only a few times. The chain couples TRBV7-3 to TRBJ1-1; unclear D gene. CDR3 length equals 13 residues. V lost 2 bases, J lost 4 bases, and 8 bases lay in between. The germline CDR1 and CDR2 sequences are SGHTA and FQGTGA. The CDR3 loop reads CASSLHSGTEAFF. For the CDR3, the DNA is TGTGCCAGCAGCTTACATTCGGGCACTGAAGCTTTCTTT.

The V call is TRBV6-1, the J call TRBJ2-3; 9 bases align to TRBD2. The V segment lost 4 bases and the J segment 5 bases; nucleotides outside the gene matches: 4. CDR1 MNHNS and CDR2 SASEGT come from the germline V gene. CDR3 length: 14 amino acids. The CDR3 region has the DNA TGTGCCAGCAGTGGGCGGGGGGGCGAAGATACGCAGTATTTT. Translation: CASSGRGGEDTQYF.

This clonotype was seen at least ten times. This chain joins TRBV7-9 and TRBJ2-7; D ambiguous. Trimming removed 1 base from V and 3 bases from J, with 7 bases in between. The CDR3 has 13 residues. The germline V gene has CDR1 SEHNR and CDR2 FQNEAQ (reference sequence). For the CDR3, the DNA is TGTGCCAGCAGCTTAGGGGGTCACTACGAGCAGTACTTC. Translating it yields CASSLGGHYEQYF.

The V call is TRBV7-9, the J call TRBJ1-2, with D possibly being TRBD1 (5 bases). CDR1 is SEHNR, CDR2 FQNEAQ, per germline (reference sequence). V was shortened by 4 bases and J by 4 bases, with 19 bases between the two germline ends. The CDR3 contains 16 residues. CDR3 coding DNA: TGTGCCAGCAGCTCAAATGACGCGGGGGGAATCTATGGCTACACCTTC. Its protein is CASSSNDAGGIYGYTF.

This chain links TRBV7-9 with TRBJ1-2; maybe TRBD1 (6 bases). V was cut by 8 bases and J by 0 bases, with 13 bases left in between. The CDR3 consists of 14 residues. From germline, CDR1 is SEHNR and CDR2 FQNEAQ (reference sequence). The CDR3 sequence: CASGGGQSNYGYTF. The CDR3 nucleotides read TGTGCCAGCGGGGGGGGGCAGTCTAACTATGGCTACACCTTC.

Only a few counts were recorded for this clonotype. The chain has TRBV12-3 or TRBV12-4 and TRBJ2-1; D is unclear. V was shortened by 3 bases and J by 4 bases, with 7 bases between the two germline ends. The length of the CDR3 is 13 residues. The CDR3 DNA reads as TGTGCCAGCAGTTTCGTCGGGTACAATGAGCAGTTCTTC. This codes for CASSFVGYNEQFF.

This clonotype has a count of ten or more. This rearrangement joins TRBV7-8 to TRBJ2-7; the D gene could be TRBD1 or TRBD2 (5 bases each). V was clipped by 1 base and J by 3 bases, with 10 bases between them. In germline, CDR1 is SGHVS, CDR2 FQNEAQ. The CDR3 contains 14 residues. CDR3 nucleotide sequence: TGTGCCAGCAGCTTAGTAGGTGGGGGCTACGAGCAGTACGTC. Protein product: CASSLVGGGYEQYV.

The genes are TRBV6-2 or TRBV6-3 and TRBJ2-5, with TRBD1 as a possible D gene (6 bases). This CDR3 spans 13 amino acids. The V gene lost 7 bases and the J gene lost 2 bases, with 11 bases spanning the gap. Germline CDR1 reads MNHEY; CDR2 reads SVGEGT. CDR3 in amino acids: CASTPDRQETQYF. CDR3 nucleotides: TGTGCCAGCACCCCGGACAGACAAGAGACCCAGTACTTC.